The sequence of this T cell receptor beta chain was determined in a study of blood T cell repertoires in COVID-19. Germline V CDR1 and CDR2: ENHRY, SYGVKD. The CDR3 is 14 residues long. J gave up 3 bases and V 9 bases, and 7 bases lay outside the gene matches. Original analysis: Estimation of nucleated cell counts relied on the amplification of reference gene primers. Produced via immunoSEQ multiplex PCR; TCRdb's table is partial and in-frame only. V, J and clone size were drawn from that table, and D and trimming were deduced from the DNA. Altogether hundreds of thousands of clones are present, over 75% being singletons, with the ten largest covering approximately 7.8%.

Sequenced sample: peripheral blood. This rearrangement joins TRBV10-3 to TRBJ2-5; 10 positions match TRBD2. The receptor's source is a woman aged 45-59 years who had recovered from COVID-19. The CDR3 here is CAISGGRGEETQYF. The CDR3 DNA sequence: TGTGCCATTAGCGGGGGGCGGGGAGAAGAGACCCAGTACTTC.